This TCR beta chain appears in the sequencing data of a study of control samples from healthy donors and cancer patients (dated by TCRdb to 2020 to 2022). With respect to this clone: The antigen this receptor binds is unknown. Base qualities are not at hand, and no much larger clone is one base apart.

The method behind the library was the immunoSEQ multiplex PCR assay. TCRdb limited this immuneACCESS table to in-frame rearrangements with V and J called. A share of clones is missing; checked studies link under half to unresolved V genes, and the rest is unexplained. This sample comprises about 160,000 clones, about 90% of them detected only once. 0.55% to 0.7% of the sample is in the top ten clones. The germline V gene sets CDR1 to MGHRA and CDR2 to YSYEKL. V was cut back by 1 base and J by 1 base, leaving a gap of 6 bases between them. The cysteine opens and the phenylalanine closes a CDR3 of 14 amino acids. Only the CDR3 region is kept as DNA, spanning 42 bases read in frame from base 1.

In this chain, TRBV4-1 is recombined with TRBJ2-3; the D match is possibly TRBD1 or TRBD2, with 5 bases aligned in each. This TCR came from a woman in her twenties or thirties in good health. The sample comprised blood. The CDR3 sequence is CASSQGGGTDTQYF. The sequence in DNA is TGCGCCAGCAGCCAAGGAGGGGGCACAGATACGCAGTATTTT.